These 27 T cell receptor beta chains share one sample of origin, sequenced in a study of shared clonotypes between healthy human individuals. Profiling relied on immunoSEQ multiplex PCR, and the TCRdb table lists in-frame clones only, not all of them. The data show some 470,000 clones, with 75% to 85% seen just once and 10% to 15% held by the top ten. The sequenced sample was PBMCs. The receptors originated from a woman aged 40 to 55 in good health. Some clones in this sample may be carry-over from other donors' samples.

J is TRBJ2-7 and V is TRBV11-1, with unresolved D. V was trimmed by 3 bases and J by 0 bases, leaving 9 bases between them. In germline, CDR1 is SGHAT, CDR2 FQDESV (reference sequence). This CDR3 region has 14 residues. The CDR3 region is CASSFGLLSYEQYF. DNA of the CDR3: TGTGCCAGCAGCTTTGGCCTTCTCTCCTACGAGCAGTACTTC.

This clone was detected only a few times. The chain links TRBV11-3 to TRBJ2-1; the match to TRBD2 covers 11 bases. The CDR3 contains 14 residues. With V trimmed by 3 bases and J by 9 bases, 4 bases remained unmatched. CDR1 and CDR2 from the germline V gene are SGHNT and YENEEA. The CDR3 DNA reads TGTGCCAGCAGCTTTCTAGCGGGAGGCGGTGAGCAGTTCTTC. Its protein is CASSFLAGGGEQFF. The entire variable domain, with the rest obtained from reference TRBV11-3 and TRBJ2-1, is as follows: EAGVVQSPRYKIIEKKQPVAFWCNPISGHNTLYWYLQNLGQGPELLIRYENEEAVDDSQLPKDRFSAERLKGVDSTLKIQPAELGDSAVYLCASSFLAGGGEQFFGPGTRLTVL.

In its sample, this clone was seen a few times. The chain recombines TRBV11-1 with TRBJ2-1, with 11 bases matching TRBD2. V shed 2 bases and J 4 bases; nucleotides not matched to a gene: 7. The germline V gene has CDR1 SGHAT and CDR2 FQDESV (reference sequence). CDR3 length: 17 amino acids. CDR3 DNA: TGTGCCAGCAGCTTAAATCCAGGGACTAGCGGATACAATGAGCAGTTCTTC. This encodes CASSLNPGTSGYNEQFF.

The chain couples TRBV14 to TRBJ2-1; no clear D. The V end was cut by 0 bases, the J end by 6 bases, with 12 bases between. The CDR3 runs 15 residues. Germline V gene sequence: CDR1 SGHDN, CDR2 FVKESK. The CDR3 loop reads CASSQDPGWINEQFF. The CDR3 DNA follows: TGTGCCAGCAGCCAAGATCCGGGTTGGATCAATGAGCAGTTCTTC.

The gene calls are TRBV11-1 and TRBJ2-1, with D possibly called TRBD1 or TRBD2 (5 bases each). CDR1 SGHAT and CDR2 FQDESV come from the germline V gene (reference sequence). The CDR3 consists of 16 residues. V lost 1 base and J lost 0, with 10 bases in between. The CDR3 region has the DNA TGTGCCAGCAGCTTAGTGAGGGGAACCTCCTACAATGAGCAGTTCTTC. Amino acid sequence: CASSLVRGTSYNEQFF.

V usage is TRBV28 and J usage is TRBJ1-1, with TRBD1 as a possible D gene (5 bases). This CDR3 is 12 amino acids long. Trimming removed 3 bases from V and 7 bases from J, with 9 bases in between. The V gene's germline CDR1 is MDHEN and CDR2 SYDVKM. This CDR3 reads CASSLGGLEAFF. The CDR3 bases are TGTGCCAGCAGTTTGGGGGGACTTGAAGCTTTCTTT. Combining the CDR3 with reference TRBV28 and TRBJ1-1 gives the whole variable domain DVKVTQSSRYLVKRTGEKVFLECVQDMDHENMFWYRQDPGLGLRLIYFSYDVKMKEKGDIPEGYSVSREKKERFSLILESASTNQTSMYLCASSLGGLEAFFGQGTRLTVV.

V usage is TRBV11-2 and J usage is TRBJ1-1; D is undetermined. The ends were cut back, 3 bases at V and 3 bases at J, with 11 bases in the middle. The germline V gene encodes CDR1 SGHAT and CDR2 FQNNGV. There are 14 residues in the CDR3. Written as DNA, the CDR3 is TGTGCCAGCAGCTTTGGGCTTCGGGACACTGAAGCTTTCTTT. This translates into CASSFGLRDTEAFF.

This clone has more than one count but fewer than ten. This chain uses TRBV5-1 with TRBJ1-4; TRBD1 aligns across 10 bases. Germline CDR1 is SGHRS and CDR2 is YFSETQ. V dropped 4 bases and J dropped 3; count of bases not matched to a gene: 6. The CDR3 extends over 16 amino acids. The CDR3 nucleotides are TGCGCCAGCAGCCCGGACAGGGGGAATCCTAATGAAAAACTGTTTTTT. As protein: CASSPDRGNPNEKLFF.

To note about this clone: Other nucleotide sequences from this sample produce the same CDR3. The CDR3, as DNA: TGCAGCGTTGCTGGGGCAACTAATGAAAAACTGTTTTTT. Encoded protein: CSVAGATNEKLFF. The rearrangement joins TRBV29-1 to TRBJ1-4; D ambiguous. With 4 bases removed from V and 0 bases from J, the gap between germline ends came to 6 bases. CDR3 length equals 13 residues. In germline, CDR1 is SQVTM, CDR2 ANQGSEA. Looking up the rest from reference TRBV29-1 and TRBJ1-4 gives the full variable domain: SAVISQKPSRDICQRGTSLTIQCQVDSQVTMMFWYRQQPGQSLTLIATANQGSEATYESGFVIDKFPISRPNLTFSTLTVSNMSPEDSSIYLCSVAGATNEKLFFGSGTQLSVL.

The chain couples TRBV15 to TRBJ2-3, with 8 bases lining up with TRBD2. V lost 5 bases, J lost 2 bases, and 6 bases stayed unmatched. The CDR3 is 15 amino acids. Germline values: CDR1 LNHNV, CDR2 YYDKDF (reference sequence). CDR3 residues: CATSGETSDTDTQYF. CDR3 nucleotide sequence: TGTGCCACCAGCGGCGAGACTAGCGACACAGATACGCAGTATTTT.

As DNA, the CDR3 is TGTGCCAGCAGTCTAACTAACGTAGAGCCCTATGGCTACACCTTC. The encoded protein is CASSLTNVEPYGYTF. V and J are TRBV28 and TRBJ1-2; no clear D. CDR1 is MDHEN, CDR2 SYDVKM, per germline. The CDR3 consists of 15 residues. V was pared by 5 bases and J by 4 bases, with 17 bases between.

The rearrangement links TRBV28 to TRBJ2-7, with D possibly matching TRBD1 (6 bases). CDR1 is MDHEN and CDR2 is SYDVKM in the germline V gene. The V gene lost 1 base and the J gene lost 12 bases, with 19 bases spanning the gap. The CDR3 runs 14 residues. Here the CDR3 DNA reads TGTGCCAGCAGTTTATTGGGGACAATGAATAGAAGGTACTTC. Its translation: CASSLLGTMNRRYF. The whole variable domain, filled in from reference TRBV28 and TRBJ2-7, reads DVKVTQSSRYLVKRTGEKVFLECVQDMDHENMFWYRQDPGLGLRLIYFSYDVKMKEKGDIPEGYSVSREKKERFSLILESASTNQTSMYLCASSLLGTMNRRYFGPGTRLTVT.

This chain uses TRBV27 with TRBJ1-2, with D tentatively TRBD1 (6 bases). CDR3 length equals 14 residues. V shed 4 bases and J shed 2 bases, with 11 bases lying between them. From germline, CDR1 is MNHEY and CDR2 SMNVEV (reference sequence). This CDR3 is CASSWAGANYGYTF. CDR3 coding DNA: TGTGCCAGCAGTTGGGCAGGGGCGAACTATGGCTACACCTTC.

V and J are TRBV5-1 and TRBJ2-7; D might be TRBD1 or TRBD2, each matching 5 bases. The CDR3 loop spans 15 amino acids. With 0 bases removed from V and 5 bases from J, the gap between germline ends came to 15 bases. Looked up from germline, CDR1 is SGHRS and CDR2 is YFSETQ. The CDR3 sequence: CASSLEGRVFHEQYF. In DNA form, the CDR3 reads TGCGCCAGCAGCTTGGAGGGACGTGTCTTCCACGAGCAGTACTTC. The variable domain in full, with the rest retrieved from reference TRBV5-1 and TRBJ2-7, is KAGVTQTPRYLIKTRGQQVTLSCSPISGHRSVSWYQQTPGQGLQFLFEYFSETQRNKGNFPGRFSGRQFSNSRSEMNVSTLELGDSALYLCASSLEGRVFHEQYFGPGTRLTVT.

The chain employs TRBV7-2 and TRBJ2-3; D is unresolved. Between the trimmed V and J ends, which lost 4 bases and 8 bases, there was a span of 7 bases. The germline CDR1 and CDR2 sequences are SGHTA and FQGNSA. CDR3 length: 11 amino acids. CDR3 residues: CASSSELTQYF. The CDR3 DNA sequence: TGTGCCAGCAGCTCCGAACTTACGCAGTATTTT.

The rearrangement links TRBV2 to TRBJ2-5, with TRBD1 as a possible D gene (7 bases). V shed 7 bases and J shed 1 base, with 22 bases lying between them. Germline V gives CDR1 SNHLY, CDR2 FYNNEI. This CDR3 contains 17 residues. For the CDR3, the DNA is TGTGCCAGCAACTTAGGAGGGGCAGGGGGTCTCCAAGAGACCCAGTACTTC. It is translated as CASNLGGAGGLQETQYF.

This chain uses TRBV7-3 with TRBJ1-1, with D unresolved. V was trimmed by 2 bases and J by 0 bases, leaving 10 bases between them. This CDR3 is 15 amino acids long. Germline CDR1 is SGHTA and CDR2 is FQGTGA. The CDR3 loop reads CASSLGGSMNTEAFF. The CDR3 region has the DNA TGTGCCAGCAGCTTAGGTGGCTCCATGAACACTGAAGCTTTCTTT.

The gene calls are TRBV7-8 and TRBJ2-7; D is uncertain. V was shortened by 6 bases and J by 2 bases, with 11 bases between the two germline ends. Germline loops: CDR1 SGHVS, CDR2 FQNEAQ. The CDR3 sequence is 13 residues long. The CDR3 spells CASRTLLTYEQYF. CDR3 sequence (DNA): TGTGCCAGCAGAACACTACTAACCTACGAGCAGTACTTC. Combining the CDR3 with reference TRBV7-8 and TRBJ2-7 gives the whole variable domain GAGVSQSPRYKVAKRGQDVALRCDPISGHVSLFWYQQALGQGPEFLTYFQNEAQLDKSGLPSDRFFAERPEGSVSTLKIQRTQQEDSAVYLCASRTLLTYEQYFGPGTRLTVT.

The chain combines TRBV7-9 with TRBJ1-1; possibly TRBD1 for D (5 bases). The germline V and J ends were trimmed by 11 bases and 4 bases, with 17 bases remaining between them. The CDR3 totals 13 residues. In germline, CDR1 is SEHNR, CDR2 FQNEAQ (reference sequence). The DNA of the CDR3 is TGTGCCGGTCAACGGCCAGGGTTCACTGAAGCTTTCTTT. It is translated as CAGQRPGFTEAFF.

In regard to this clone: This probably arose from a read error, given a far larger clone one base away. The chain employs TRBV2 and TRBJ2-6; D is unresolved. Germline V gives CDR1 SNHLY, CDR2 FYNNEI. The CDR3 runs to 15 residues. The ends were cut back, 6 bases at V and 6 bases at J, with 15 bases in the middle. The CDR3 DNA sequence: TGTGCCAGCAGCTACGGCCTAGGTGAGGCCAACGTCCTGACTTTC. It yields the protein CASSYGLGEANVLTF.

The chain recombines TRBV5-1 with TRBJ2-1; no definite D call. Germline loops: CDR1 SGHRS, CDR2 YFSETQ. With 0 bases removed from V and 7 bases from J, the gap between germline ends came to 11 bases. The CDR3 loop spans 14 amino acids. The CDR3: CASSLVLGKNEQFF. DNA of the CDR3: TGCGCCAGCAGCTTGGTGTTGGGGAAGAATGAGCAGTTCTTC.

The chain recombines TRBV10-1 with TRBJ1-5; no definite D call. The CDR3 totals 13 residues. The germline V gene has CDR1 WNHNN and CDR2 SYGVQD (reference sequence). The V gene lost 0 bases and the J gene lost 7 bases, with 7 bases spanning the gap. For the CDR3, the DNA is TGCGCCAGCAGTGAGTCCGGTAGGCAGCCCCAGCATTTT. As protein: CASSESGRQPQHF.

The chain links TRBV11-2 to TRBJ1-2; 9 nucleotides agree with TRBD1. The CDR3 length is 14 residues. Germline V gene sequence: CDR1 SGHAT, CDR2 FQNNGV. V trimming: 6 bases; J trimming: 8 bases; junction bases outside the gene matches: 10. The CDR3 nucleotides read TGTGCCAGCAGAATCGGGACAGGGCAGAGGGGCTACACCTTC. Its translation: CASRIGTGQRGYTF.

This chain uses TRBV30 with TRBJ1-1, with D uncertain. Trimming took off 0 bases at V and 1 base at J, with 6 bases between the two ends. Germline CDR1 and CDR2: GTSNPN and SVGIG (reference sequence). The CDR3 spans 13 residues. DNA for the CDR3: TGTGCCTGGAGTGTAGGTACGAACACTGAAGCTTTCTTT. Amino acids: CAWSVGTNTEAFF.

Relative to its sample, this clone is medium-sized (0.01 to 0.1%). The rearrangement uses TRBV6-1 and TRBJ2-3, with D perhaps matching TRBD1 (6 bases). CDR3 length equals 13 residues. The V end was cut by 7 bases, the J end by 6 bases, with 14 bases between. Per the germline V gene, CDR1 is MNHNS and CDR2 is SASEGT. The CDR3 coding sequence is TGTGCCAGCACCCTAGGGGACACGGATACGCAGTATTTT. Its protein product is CASTLGDTDTQYF.

In regard to this clone: A read error may explain this, as a much larger clone is one base away. The sample contains more than one DNA sequence encoding this CDR3. The rearrangement links TRBV30 to TRBJ1-3; D is uncertain. The germline V gene encodes CDR1 GTSNPN and CDR2 SVGIG (reference sequence). This CDR3 is 13 amino acids long. V lost 0 bases and J 7 bases, leaving 10 bases between the germline ends. The CDR3 nucleotides are TGTGCCTGGAGTGTTACGGGTGGGAACACCATATATTTT. The encoded protein is CAWSVTGGNTIYF. The full variable domain, with the rest looked up from reference TRBV30 and TRBJ1-3, is SQTIHQWPATLVQPVGSPLSLECTVEGTSNPNLYWYRQAAGRGLQLLFYSVGIGQISSEVPQNLSASRPQDRQFILSSKKLLLSDSGFYLCAWSVTGGNTIYFGEGSWLTVV.

This rearrangement joins TRBV30 to TRBJ2-1; 10 positions agree with TRBD2. The CDR3 extends over 15 amino acids. Germline V CDR1 and CDR2: GTSNPN, SVGIG (reference sequence). V was pared by 4 bases and J by 7 bases, with 10 bases of the junction left unmatched. CDR3 amino acids: CAWTRGLAGGNEQFF. DNA of the CDR3: TGTGCCTGGACCCGTGGGTTAGCGGGAGGTAATGAGCAGTTCTTC.